These 18 T cell receptor beta chains were all obtained from the same sample, sequenced in a study of T cell responses to AZD1222 COVID-19 vaccine. The method was immunoSEQ multiplex PCR; TCRdb's version includes in-frame clones alone and lacks a portion of them. The sample consists of around 70,000 clones, 79% of them appearing once. The sample was peripheral blood, taken on day 0 of MenACWY control vaccination. Receptor source: an adult in good health.

The chain combines TRBV2 with TRBJ2-1; D gene unclear. Trimming took off 3 bases at V and 6 bases at J, with 9 bases between the two ends. CDR3 size: 13 residues. CDR1 is SNHLY, CDR2 FYNNEI, per germline. CDR3 residues: CASSEKTPNEQFF. The CDR3 nucleotides read TGTGCCAGCAGTGAGAAGACCCCCAATGAGCAGTTCTTC.

The rearrangement uses TRBV19 and TRBJ2-1, with D possibly matching TRBD2 (6 bases). Trimming took off 7 bases at V and 6 bases at J, with 16 bases between the two ends. CDR1 and CDR2 (germline): LNHDA, SQIVND (reference sequence). The CDR3 length is 14 residues. The CDR3 protein is CASTQTRVSNEQFF. The CDR3 coding sequence is TGTGCCAGTACGCAGACTAGGGTGAGCAATGAGCAGTTCTTC.

This clone has more than one count but fewer than ten. The chain employs TRBV30 and TRBJ1-1; D possibly corresponds to TRBD1 (5 bases). Germline CDR1 is GTSNPN and CDR2 is SVGIG (reference sequence). The V gene lost 3 bases and the J gene lost 2 bases, with 10 bases spanning the gap. The CDR3 loop spans 13 amino acids. The CDR3, as DNA: TGTGCCTGGAGGGAGGGACCTAACACTGAAGCTTTCTTT. Translated, it gives CAWREGPNTEAFF.

The chain combines TRBV5-1 with TRBJ2-3; the match to TRBD2 covers 11 bases. CDR1 is SGHRS, CDR2 YFSETQ, per germline. V was clipped by 10 bases and J by 4 bases; unmatched bases: 20. The CDR3 has 18 amino acids. CDR3: CASSSTLATSGKADTQYF. The CDR3 DNA sequence: TGCGCCTCCAGCAGCACTTTGGCGACTAGCGGGAAGGCAGATACGCAGTATTTT.

The chain links TRBV30 to TRBJ1-6; D call uncertain. This CDR3 is built from 12 residues. Deletions cut 1 base from V and 11 bases from J, with 9 bases between. Germline CDR1 GTSNPN, CDR2 SVGIG (reference sequence). The CDR3 DNA is TGTGCCTGGAGTGACGAGCGGGCACCCCTCCACTTT. Encoded protein: CAWSDERAPLHF.

This chain joins TRBV9 and TRBJ1-3, with 7 bases aligning to TRBD1. The CDR3 is 16 residues long. Per the germline V gene, CDR1 is SGDLS and CDR2 is YYNGEE. The ends lost 4 bases at V and 2 bases at J; junction bases unmatched: 9. Written as DNA, the CDR3 is TGTGCCAGCAGCCCCGACTACAGGGGAACTGGAAACACCATATATTTT. Its translation: CASSPDYRGTGNTIYF.

This clone is classed as medium-sized. The rearrangement links TRBV4-3 to TRBJ1-4; maybe TRBD1 (5 bases). The germline gives CDR1 LGHNA, CDR2 YSLEER. V was cut by 0 bases and J by 4 bases, with 15 bases left in between. The CDR3 extends over 17 amino acids. In DNA, the CDR3 is TGCGCCAGCAGCCAAGATTGGCCGGGACGGAGTAATGAAAAACTGTTTTTT. Its protein is CASSQDWPGRSNEKLFF.

This clone was seen more than once but under ten times. This chain joins TRBV6-5 and TRBJ1-1, with a weak D call TRBD1 (6 bases). Germline lookup yields CDR1 MNHEY and CDR2 SVGAGI. The CDR3 contains 14 residues. Deletions cut 5 bases from V and 4 bases from J, with 14 bases between. The CDR3 DNA reads as TGTGCCAGCAGTAATGAAGGGGGGAGCACTGAAGCTTTCTTT. The encoded protein is CASSNEGGSTEAFF.

The chain links TRBV11-1 to TRBJ2-1; the D is unclear. Trimming cost V 1 base and J 7 bases, with 5 bases left between them. The germline V gene encodes CDR1 SGHAT and CDR2 FQDESV (reference sequence). The CDR3 runs to 12 residues. The CDR3, as DNA: TGTGCCAGCAGCTTAGATATTAATGAGCAGTTCTTC. Translating gives CASSLDINEQFF.

V and J are TRBV20-1 and TRBJ2-5, with no clear D. The germline V gene has CDR1 DFQATT and CDR2 SNEGSKA (reference sequence). The CDR3 extends over 11 amino acids. The V end lost 5 bases, the J end lost 2 bases, and 6 bases lay between the germline ends. The CDR3 loop reads CSAEAQETQYF. CDR3 nucleotide sequence: TGCAGTGCTGAAGCTCAAGAGACCCAGTACTTC.

This clone was seen more than once but under ten times. The CDR3, as DNA: TGTGCCAGCACCGAGACTAGGGGCACCGGGGAGCTGTTTTTT. Its protein is CASTETRGTGELFF. This rearrangement joins TRBV2 to TRBJ2-2; possibly TRBD2 for D (6 bases). Germline V gives CDR1 SNHLY, CDR2 FYNNEI. The V end was cut by 7 bases, the J end by 4 bases, with 13 bases between. The CDR3 has 14 residues.

The J gene is TRBJ2-3, the V gene TRBV10-1, with no clear D. Per germline, CDR1 WNHNN and CDR2 SYGVQD (reference sequence). V lost 5 bases, J lost 1 base, and 10 bases lay in between. The CDR3 contains 14 residues. The DNA of the CDR3 is TGCGCCAGCAGTCTGGACGGAGGCACAGATACGCAGTATTTT. Its protein product is CASSLDGGTDTQYF.

The CDR3 region has the DNA TGTGCCTGGAGTAAAGGGAGTTCTAATGAAAAACTGTTTTTT. It codes for CAWSKGSSNEKLFF. This rearrangement joins TRBV30 to TRBJ1-4, with unresolved D. V lost 2 bases, J lost 3 bases, and 10 bases lay in between. CDR1 GTSNPN and CDR2 SVGIG come from the germline V gene (reference sequence). The CDR3 runs to 14 residues.

The V call is TRBV18, the J call TRBJ1-5, with D perhaps TRBD1 (5 bases). There are 12 residues in the CDR3. The V end lost 4 bases, the J end lost 5 bases, and 6 bases lay between the germline ends. CDR1 and CDR2 from the germline V gene are KGHSH and LQKENI. Here the CDR3 reads CASSLGDQPQHF. DNA of the CDR3: TGTGCCAGCTCACTGGGGGATCAGCCCCAGCATTTT.

This chain links TRBV11-2 with TRBJ1-1; maybe TRBD1 (5 bases). Trimming removed 1 base at V and 7 bases at J, with 13 bases between. The CDR3 has 14 residues. In germline, CDR1 is SGHAT, CDR2 FQNNGV. The CDR3 protein is CASSLGGGTLEAFF. CDR3 nucleotide sequence: TGTGCCAGCAGCTTAGGTGGAGGGACCCTTGAAGCTTTCTTT.

The genes are TRBV30 and TRBJ1-1, with D uncertain. Germline lookup yields CDR1 GTSNPN and CDR2 SVGIG (reference sequence). V was clipped by 0 bases and J by 1 base, with 18 bases between them. The CDR3 is made up of 17 amino acids. This CDR3 reads CAWSVPHSGRWNTEAFF. CDR3 nucleotide sequence: TGTGCCTGGAGTGTACCCCACAGTGGGAGATGGAACACTGAAGCTTTCTTT. The full variable domain, its missing parts supplied by reference TRBV30 and TRBJ1-1, is SQTIHQWPATLVQPVGSPLSLECTVEGTSNPNLYWYRQAAGRGLQLLFYSVGIGQISSEVPQNLSASRPQDRQFILSSKKLLLSDSGFYLCAWSVPHSGRWNTEAFFGQGTRLTVV.

This clone was seen ten or more times. The chain recombines TRBV27 with TRBJ1-5; perhaps TRBD1 as D (5 bases). Trimming took 8 bases from V and 5 from J, leaving 13 bases between them. Per the germline V gene, CDR1 is MNHEY and CDR2 is SMNVEV (reference sequence). This CDR3 comprises 13 residues. The chain's CDR3 is CASSRGVDQPQHF. In nucleotides, the CDR3 is TGTGCCAGCTCGCGGGGGGTCGATCAGCCCCAGCATTTT.

The chain carries TRBV7-9 and TRBJ1-1, with D hard to call. CDR3 length: 17 amino acids. With 1 base removed from V and 4 bases from J, the gap between germline ends came to 19 bases. Germline CDR1 SEHNR, CDR2 FQNEAQ (reference sequence). The chain's CDR3 is CASSLVNVGRSLTEAFF. DNA for the CDR3: TGTGCCAGCAGCTTAGTTAACGTGGGCAGGAGCCTCACTGAAGCTTTCTTT.